This TCR beta chain is from a study of molecular identifiers for immune sequencing clone quantification (dated by TCRdb to 2017 to 2018). About the full investigation: In a replicate experiment, RNA from roughly 21,000 or 96,000 naive CD8 T cells was split into five aliquots, four of which were sequenced. This methods study benchmarked molecular-identifier clustering-based TCR repertoire sequencing (MIDCIRS) and TCR RNA copy counting, using CD8 T cells to do so.

Libraries of naive CD8 T cells were generated from roughly 20,000 to 1,000,000 sorted cells, with 10%, 30% or 50% of the purified RNA used. Naive CD8 T cells were FACS-sorted as CD8+CD4-CCR7+CD45RA+ on a BD FACSAria II into RLT Plus buffer. To test detection sensitivity, Jurkat RNA equivalent to more than 9 TCR copies was spiked into samples of roughly 17,000-1,000,000 naive CD8 T cells. CD8 T cells were enriched using RosetteSep CD8+ T Cell Enrichment Cocktail and Ficoll-Paque, and the enriched cells then underwent ACK red cell lysis. Ten or more counts support this clonotype. The antigen it binds to is not known. Per-nucleotide qualities are absent, and no much larger clonotype sits a single base away. Overall study outcomes, separate from this receptor: Spiked-in Jurkat TCR RNA (10 copies' worth), which is not part of the donor repertoire, was contained in the naive libraries. Spiked-in Jurkat TCR RNA equal to a single cell's worth was reported to be detectable even within 1,100,000 naive CD8 T cells. In CMV-specific effector cells, clones with more than 20 RNA copies contained over 98% of molecules, whereas in naive cells such clones contained under 1% of molecules. Approximately 3.3 recovered TCR RNA copies per cell were obtained by modeling, versus around 10 by digital PCR, implying a capture efficiency of 25% to 30%. Without barcode sub-clustering, chimeric consensus sequences inflated TCR diversity; chimeras reached as high as 47%. Identical TCR molecules sharing a barcode could cause highly expanded clone sizes to be underestimated.

V and J lose 0 bases and 7 bases, and a span of 6 bases separates them. Measured from the cysteine to the phenylalanine, the CDR3 is 13 residues long. The CDR3 DNA has 39 bases and is translated from base 1. CDR1 MNHEY and CDR2 SVGAGI are derived from the germline V gene. Library generation was performed with PCR. TCRdb records Illumina HiSeq 4000 as the sequencer. Bulk TCR libraries were prepared as previously described, using TCR primers listed in Table S5. Purification of total RNA was performed with the Qiagen AllPrep DNA/RNA kit. Before analysis, reads from multiple sequencing runs of one library were combined. The study's processing was this. Reads were retained only if their TCR constant sequence matched exactly, and those retained reads were trimmed to 150 nt and grouped according to their 12-nt molecular barcodes. Reads within each barcode group were sub-clustered using a 15% Levenshtein threshold, and quality-weighted consensus sequences were constructed for each RNA molecule. Non-functional sequences were filtered out, along with any lower-count sequence sitting one edit away from another sequence. Based on fitting two negative binomial distributions, any barcode sub-cluster with under 20% of the maximum read count was discarded. TCRdb ran its own pipeline on the public reads, namely fastp trimming at Q25 and MiXCR clone calling, and kept in-frame beta chains. Every entry covers one CDR3 protein and lists the most common genes and DNA from its rows. The V and J calls reflect TCRdb's pipeline rather than the authors' work. In this sample the table shows 350,000 or so distinct CDR3 sequences, 20% to 25% of which occur a single time. The ten biggest clones cover approximately 0.85% of the sample.

This clonotype originated in a human donor in good health. Some libraries in this study had Jurkat cell RNA spiked in. The receptor chain draws on TRBV6-5 and TRBJ2-2, with no confidently assigned D gene. Sequenced material: naive CD8+ T cells from blood, with Jurkat cell RNA spiked in. According to the study, the label for this sample's cell subset or site signals: FACS-sorted CD8+CD4-CCR7+CD45RA+ naive T cells. CDR3 reads: CASSYSSIGELFF. The DNA is TGTGCCAGCAGTTACTCATCCATCGGGGAGCTGTTTTTT.